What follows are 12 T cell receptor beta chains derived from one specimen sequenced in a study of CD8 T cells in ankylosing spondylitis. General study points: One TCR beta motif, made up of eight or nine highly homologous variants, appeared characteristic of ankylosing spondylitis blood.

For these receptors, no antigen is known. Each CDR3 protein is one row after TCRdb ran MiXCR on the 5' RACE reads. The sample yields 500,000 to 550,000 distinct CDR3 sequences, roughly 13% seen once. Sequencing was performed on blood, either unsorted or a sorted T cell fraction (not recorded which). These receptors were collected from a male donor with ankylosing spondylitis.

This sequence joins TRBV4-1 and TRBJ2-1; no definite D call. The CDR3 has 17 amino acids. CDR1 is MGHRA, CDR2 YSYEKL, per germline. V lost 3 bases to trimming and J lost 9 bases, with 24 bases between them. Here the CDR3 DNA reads TGCGCCAGCAGCCAGTACACGTCCGTGGTAGGGCTAACTGAGCAGTTCTTC. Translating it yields CASSQYTSVVGLTEQFF.

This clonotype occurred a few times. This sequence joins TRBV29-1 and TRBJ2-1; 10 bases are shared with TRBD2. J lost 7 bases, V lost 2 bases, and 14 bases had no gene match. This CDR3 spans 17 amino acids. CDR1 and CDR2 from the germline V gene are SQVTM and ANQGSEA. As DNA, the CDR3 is TGCAGCGTTGAAAAAATCGGTTGGGCTAGCGGGAGTAATGAGCAGTTCTTC. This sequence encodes CSVEKIGWASGSNEQFF.

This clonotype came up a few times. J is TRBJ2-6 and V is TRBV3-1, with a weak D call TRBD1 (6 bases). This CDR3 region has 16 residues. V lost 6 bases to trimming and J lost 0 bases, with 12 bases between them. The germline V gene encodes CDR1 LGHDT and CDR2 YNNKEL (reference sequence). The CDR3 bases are TGTGCCAGCAGTCGAGACAGGTCCTCTGGGGCCAACGTCCTGACTTTC. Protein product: CASSRDRSSGANVLTF. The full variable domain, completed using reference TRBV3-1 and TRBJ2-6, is DTAVSQTPKYLVTQMGNDKSIKCEQNLGHDTMYWYKQDSKKFLKIMFSYNNKELIINETVPNRFSPKSPDKAHLNLHINSLELGDSAVYFCASSRDRSSGANVLTFGAGSRLTVL.

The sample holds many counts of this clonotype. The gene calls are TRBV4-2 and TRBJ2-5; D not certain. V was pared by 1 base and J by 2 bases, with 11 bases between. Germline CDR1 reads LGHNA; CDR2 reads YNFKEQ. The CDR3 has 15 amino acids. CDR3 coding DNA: TGTGCCAGCAGCCAAGGCGATTTAGGACAAGAGACCCAGTACTTC. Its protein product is CASSQGDLGQETQYF.

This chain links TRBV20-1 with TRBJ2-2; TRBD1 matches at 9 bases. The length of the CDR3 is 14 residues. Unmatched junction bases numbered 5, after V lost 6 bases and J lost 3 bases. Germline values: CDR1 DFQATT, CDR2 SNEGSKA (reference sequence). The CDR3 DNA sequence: TGCAGTGCCTTGACAGGGGGTCACACCGGGGAGCTGTTTTTT. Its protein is CSALTGGHTGELFF.

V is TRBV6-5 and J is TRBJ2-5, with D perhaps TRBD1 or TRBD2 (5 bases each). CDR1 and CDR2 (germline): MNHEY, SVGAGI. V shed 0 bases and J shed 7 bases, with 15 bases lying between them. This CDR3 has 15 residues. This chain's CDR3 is CASSYSRRDQRTQYF. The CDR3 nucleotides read TGTGCCAGCAGTTACTCGCGACGGGACCAGAGGACCCAGTACTTC.

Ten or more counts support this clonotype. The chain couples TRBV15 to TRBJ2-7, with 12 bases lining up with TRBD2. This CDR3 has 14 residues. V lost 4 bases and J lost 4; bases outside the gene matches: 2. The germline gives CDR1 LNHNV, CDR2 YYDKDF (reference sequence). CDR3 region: CATSTSGRGYEQYF. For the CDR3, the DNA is TGTGCCACCAGCACTAGCGGGAGGGGATACGAGCAGTACTTC. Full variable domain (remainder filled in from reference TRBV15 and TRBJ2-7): DAMVIQNPRYQVTQFGKPVTLSCSQTLNHNVMYWYQQKSSQAPKLLFHYYDKDFNNEADTPDNFQSRRPNTSFCFLDIRSPGLGDTAMYLCATSTSGRGYEQYFGPGTRLTVT.

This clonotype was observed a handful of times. This CDR3 reads CASSLSFTDQETQYF. The CDR3 nucleotides are TGTGCCAGCAGCTTGTCCTTTACAGACCAAGAGACCCAGTACTTC. The V gene is TRBV7-8, the J gene TRBJ2-5; unclear D gene. V was shortened by 3 bases and J by 0 bases, with 11 bases between the two germline ends. This CDR3 contains 15 residues. From germline, CDR1 is SGHVS and CDR2 FQNEAQ. The full variable domain, completed using reference TRBV7-8 and TRBJ2-5, is GAGVSQSPRYKVAKRGQDVALRCDPISGHVSLFWYQQALGQGPEFLTYFQNEAQLDKSGLPSDRFFAERPEGSVSTLKIQRTQQEDSAVYLCASSLSFTDQETQYFGPGTRLLVL.

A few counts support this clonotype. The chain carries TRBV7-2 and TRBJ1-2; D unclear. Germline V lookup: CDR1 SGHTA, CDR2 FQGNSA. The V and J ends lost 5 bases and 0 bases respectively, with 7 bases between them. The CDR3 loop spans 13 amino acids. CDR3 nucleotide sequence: TGTGCCAGCAGCGTCGAAACTAACTATGGCTACACCTTC. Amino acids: CASSVETNYGYTF. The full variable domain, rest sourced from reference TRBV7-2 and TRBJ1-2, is GAGVSQSPSNKVTEKGKDVELRCDPISGHTALYWYRQSLGQGLEFLIYFQGNSAPDKSGLPSDRFSAERTGGSVSTLTIQRTQQEDSAVYLCASSVETNYGYTFGSGTRLTVV.

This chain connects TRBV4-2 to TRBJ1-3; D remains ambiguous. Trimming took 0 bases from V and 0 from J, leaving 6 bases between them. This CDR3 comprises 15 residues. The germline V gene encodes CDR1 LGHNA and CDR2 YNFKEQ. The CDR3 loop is CASSQDLSSGNTIYF. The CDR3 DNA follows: TGTGCCAGCAGCCAAGATTTGAGCTCTGGAAACACCATATATTTT.

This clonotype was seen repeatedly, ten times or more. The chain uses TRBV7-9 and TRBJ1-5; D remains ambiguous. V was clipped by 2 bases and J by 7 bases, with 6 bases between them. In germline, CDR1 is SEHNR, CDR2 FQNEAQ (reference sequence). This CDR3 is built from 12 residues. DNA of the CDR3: TGTGCCAGCAGCTTAATGGGCCAGCCCCAGCATTTT. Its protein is CASSLMGQPQHF.

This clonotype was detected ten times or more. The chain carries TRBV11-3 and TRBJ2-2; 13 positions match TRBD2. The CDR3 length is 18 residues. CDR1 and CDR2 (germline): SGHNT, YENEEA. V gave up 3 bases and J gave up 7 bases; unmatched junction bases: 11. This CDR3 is CASSFFPATSGRGGELFF. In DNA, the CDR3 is TGTGCCAGCAGCTTCTTCCCGGCAACTAGCGGGAGGGGCGGGGAGCTGTTTTTT.